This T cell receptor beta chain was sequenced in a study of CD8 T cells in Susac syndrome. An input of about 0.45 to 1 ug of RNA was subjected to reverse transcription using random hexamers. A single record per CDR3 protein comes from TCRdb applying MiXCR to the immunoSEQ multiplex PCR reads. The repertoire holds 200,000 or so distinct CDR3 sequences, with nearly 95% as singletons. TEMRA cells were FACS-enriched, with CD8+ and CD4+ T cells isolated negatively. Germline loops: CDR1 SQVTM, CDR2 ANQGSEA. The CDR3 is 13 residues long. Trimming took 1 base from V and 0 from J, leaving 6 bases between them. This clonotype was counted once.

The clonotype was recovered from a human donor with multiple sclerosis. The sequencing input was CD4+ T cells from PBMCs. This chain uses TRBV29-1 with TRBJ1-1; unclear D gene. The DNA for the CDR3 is TGCAGCGTTGAAGGCCACCTGAACACTGAAGCTTTCTTT. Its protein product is CSVEGHLNTEAFF. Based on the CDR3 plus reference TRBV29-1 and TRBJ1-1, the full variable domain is SAVISQKPSRDICQRGTSLTIQCQVDSQVTMMFWYRQQPGQSLTLIATANQGSEATYESGFVIDKFPISRPNLTFSTLTVSNMSPEDSSIYLCSVEGHLNTEAFFGQGTRLTVV.